The 6 T cell receptor beta chains reported below all come from one sample, sequenced in a study of T cell repertoires in cytomegalovirus infection. TCRdb re-called the reads with MiXCR, one entry per CDR3 protein. The sample holds more than 150,000 distinct CDR3 sequences, approximately 19% seen once. The sequenced sample was PBMCs. The receptors derive from a human donor in good health (CMV status not recorded). Some clones in this sample may be carry-over from other donors' samples.

This clonotype was counted only a few times. The chain carries TRBV6-2 or TRBV6-3 and TRBJ1-2, with D unclear. The CDR3 runs to 15 residues. V lost 0 bases, J lost 0 bases, and 8 bases lay in between. In germline, CDR1 is MNHEY, CDR2 SVGEGT. The CDR3 sequence is CASSYSFGPNYGYTF. CDR3 nucleotides: TGTGCCAGCAGTTACTCCTTCGGGCCTAACTATGGCTACACCTTC.

The CDR3: CSVGPGWGSTDTQYF. As DNA, the CDR3 is TGCAGCGTTGGGCCGGGGTGGGGCAGCACAGATACGCAGTATTTT. The chain couples TRBV29-1 to TRBJ2-3; tentatively, D is TRBD1 or TRBD2 (5 bases each). Germline values: CDR1 SQVTM, CDR2 ANQGSEA. V shed 4 bases and J shed 0 bases, with 14 bases lying between them. This CDR3 has 15 amino acids.

This clonotype appeared many times. The chain is built from TRBV24-1 and TRBJ2-2, with TRBD1 matching 8 bases. Germline V gene lookup returns CDR1 KGHDR and CDR2 SFDVKD. This CDR3 comprises 16 residues. With V trimmed by 3 bases and J by 4 bases, 6 bases remained unmatched. The CDR3 spells CATSDTGTGSTGELFF. Here the CDR3 DNA reads TGTGCCACCAGTGATACCGGGACAGGATCCACCGGGGAGCTGTTTTTT.

The CDR3 reads CASSLEGGYEQYF. CDR3 sequence (DNA): TGCGCCAGCAGCTTGGAGGGGGGCTACGAGCAGTACTTC. V is TRBV5-1 and J is TRBJ2-7; D may correspond to TRBD1 or TRBD2 (6 bases each). In germline, CDR1 is SGHRS, CDR2 YFSETQ. The CDR3 covers 13 residues. Trimming pared 0 bases from V and 3 bases from J, leaving 7 bases between. Full variable domain (rest looked up from reference TRBV5-1 and TRBJ2-7): KAGVTQTPRYLIKTRGQQVTLSCSPISGHRSVSWYQQTPGQGLQFLFEYFSETQRNKGNFPGRFSGRQFSNSRSEMNVSTLELGDSALYLCASSLEGGYEQYFGPGTRLTVT.

This clonotype has at least ten counts. The V and J genes are TRBV28 and TRBJ1-3; D unresolved. The V end was cut by 3 bases, the J end by 0 bases, with 9 bases between. The CDR3 extends over 15 amino acids. Germline lookup yields CDR1 MDHEN and CDR2 SYDVKM. This CDR3 reads CASSFPGTSGNTIYF. For the CDR3, the DNA is TGTGCCAGCAGTTTCCCGGGTACCTCTGGAAACACCATATATTTT.

Regarding this clonotype: Germline and junction disagree at one end, which may indicate a read error. This sequence joins TRBV7-6 and TRBJ1-5; D is possibly TRBD1 (5 bases). The CDR3 sequence is 13 residues long. Germline CDR1 is SGHVS and CDR2 is FNYEAQ. The CDR3, as DNA: TGTGGCAGCAGCTTAGGGGCGGGTCAGCCCCAGCATTTT. Amino acids: CGSSLGAGQPQHF.